This entry lists 21 T cell receptor beta chains sequenced from one sample in a study of cytomegalovirus exposure and HLA in healthy donors. Using immunoSEQ multiplex PCR, the repertoire was profiled, and TCRdb retains in-frame clones only, with some absent. Among some 290,000 clones listed, roughly 90% were seen once. What was sequenced was PBMCs. The receptors here all came from a man younger than 45 in good health and CMV-seronegative.

V gene TRBV14 combines with J gene TRBJ1-2; 7 nucleotides match TRBD1. J was trimmed by 5 bases and V by 3 bases; bases with no gene match: 15. The germline CDR1 and CDR2 sequences are SGHDN and FVKESK. The CDR3 is 17 residues long. Here the CDR3 reads CASSHLGQSLGGYGYTF. The DNA of the CDR3 is TGTGCCAGCAGCCATTTGGGACAGTCGTTGGGAGGTTATGGCTACACCTTC.

The V call is TRBV9, the J call TRBJ2-7, with D hard to call. This CDR3 comprises 13 residues. Looked up from germline, CDR1 is SGDLS and CDR2 is YYNGEE. V was clipped by 4 bases and J by 1 base, with 9 bases between them. The CDR3 here is CASSPDGSYEQYF. In nucleotides, the CDR3 is TGTGCCAGCAGCCCCGACGGGTCCTACGAGCAGTACTTC.

V gene TRBV19 combines with J gene TRBJ2-1, with D perhaps TRBD1 (6 bases). The CDR3 loop spans 15 amino acids. Germline V gene data show CDR1 as LNHDA and CDR2 as SQIVND (reference sequence). Trimming took off 1 base at V and 4 bases at J, with 11 bases between the two ends. The DNA of the CDR3 is TGTGCCAGTAGTATAGGGACAGCAAGTTACAATGAGCAGTTCTTC. Its protein product is CASSIGTASYNEQFF.

The rearrangement links TRBV4-1 to TRBJ1-1, with TRBD1 matching 8 bases. This CDR3 is built from 17 residues. V trimming: 1 base; J trimming: 1 base; junction bases outside the gene matches: 8. CDR1 MGHRA and CDR2 YSYEKL come from the germline V gene. The CDR3 sequence is CASSQVYTGGQNTEAFF. DNA of the CDR3: TGCGCCAGCAGCCAAGTTTACACAGGGGGGCAGAACACTGAAGCTTTCTTT.

V and J are TRBV5-1 and TRBJ2-6, with unresolved D. The CDR3 contains 13 residues. Deletions cut 5 bases from V and 2 bases from J, with 5 bases between. Germline CDR1 SGHRS, CDR2 YFSETQ. The CDR3 loop is CASRPAGANVLTF. As DNA, the CDR3 is TGCGCCAGCAGGCCGGCTGGGGCCAACGTCCTGACTTTC.

The chain links TRBV27 to TRBJ2-1; D is possibly TRBD1 (5 bases). Looked up from germline, CDR1 is MNHEY and CDR2 is SMNVEV (reference sequence). The ends were cut back, 2 bases at V and 2 bases at J, with 7 bases in the middle. This CDR3 contains 14 residues. The CDR3 DNA is TGTGCCAGCAGTTTACAGGGTGCCTACAATGAGCAGTTCTTC. Its translation is CASSLQGAYNEQFF.

This rearrangement joins TRBV6-6 to TRBJ1-3; possibly TRBD1 for D (6 bases). Per germline, CDR1 MNHNY and CDR2 SVGAGI (reference sequence). Trimming shortened V by 0 bases and J by 7 bases, and 13 bases separated the two germline ends. The CDR3 runs 15 residues. As DNA, the CDR3 is TGTGCCAGCAGTTACTCAAGGACAGAGGGGAACACCATATATTTT. Its translation is CASSYSRTEGNTIYF.

The chain uses TRBV4-3 and TRBJ1-4, with D uncertain. The CDR3 totals 16 residues. The germline CDR1 and CDR2 sequences are LGHNA and YSLEER. V lost 0 bases, J lost 5 bases, and 13 bases lay in between. The DNA for the CDR3 is TGCGCCAGCAGCCAAGATTACTCAGGCAACAATGAAAAACTGTTTTTT. It encodes CASSQDYSGNNEKLFF.

DNA of the CDR3: TGCGCCAGCAGAACTAGCGGGGGGCAAAATGAGCAGTTCTTC. Its translation is CASRTSGGQNEQFF. The chain links TRBV10-2 to TRBJ2-1; the match to TRBD2 covers 12 bases. J lost 7 bases, V lost 6 bases, and 4 bases had no gene match. Germline V lookup: CDR1 WSHSY, CDR2 SAAADI. The CDR3 consists of 14 residues.

This chain connects TRBV4-2 to TRBJ2-1; D possibly corresponds to TRBD1 (5 bases). Germline V CDR1 and CDR2: LGHNA, YNFKEQ. This CDR3 is built from 15 residues. V was shortened by 0 bases and J by 8 bases, with 14 bases between the two germline ends. The CDR3 loop reads CASSQDGAGRDEQFF. CDR3 in DNA: TGTGCCAGCAGCCAAGATGGCGCAGGGCGAGATGAGCAGTTCTTC.

This clone has more than one count but fewer than ten. The chain carries TRBV19 and TRBJ1-2; 7 bases map to TRBD1. The germline V gene encodes CDR1 LNHDA and CDR2 SQIVND (reference sequence). The CDR3 sequence is 15 residues long. J gave up 4 bases and V 7 bases, and 12 bases lay outside the gene matches. CDR3 residues: CASNGQGVLSYGYTF. The CDR3 coding sequence is TGTGCCAGTAATGGCCAGGGGGTACTCTCCTATGGCTACACCTTC.

This clone has just one count. The rearrangement uses TRBV15 and TRBJ2-6, with TRBD2 as a possible D gene (5 bases). CDR3 size: 17 residues. The germline V gene encodes CDR1 LNHNV and CDR2 YYDKDF (reference sequence). With 0 bases removed from V and 2 bases from J, the gap between germline ends came to 11 bases. The CDR3 region is CATSRDLTEAGANVLTF. As DNA, the CDR3 is TGTGCCACCAGCAGAGATCTTACGGAGGCTGGGGCCAACGTCCTGACTTTC.

CDR3 bases: TGTGCCAGCAGCTTAGTAATTGCGTCTGGAAACACCATATATTTT. Translated: CASSLVIASGNTIYF. The chain employs TRBV11-2 and TRBJ1-3; D remains ambiguous. This CDR3 has 15 amino acids. V lost 1 base, J lost 1 base, and 8 bases lay in between. Germline loops: CDR1 SGHAT, CDR2 FQNNGV.

V is TRBV6-6 and J is TRBJ2-3, with D perhaps matching TRBD2 (7 bases). Germline CDR1 reads MNHNY; CDR2 reads SVGAGI (reference sequence). The V and J ends lost 1 base and 4 bases respectively, with 12 bases between them. The CDR3 consists of 15 residues. The CDR3 nucleotides read TGTGCCAGCAGTTACTGGGCGGGGGCTGCAGATACGCAGTATTTT. This translates into CASSYWAGAADTQYF.

The chain combines TRBV4-1 with TRBJ1-1; 10 bases fit TRBD1. Unmatched junction bases numbered 4, after V lost 1 base and J lost 2 bases. The CDR3 covers 16 residues. Germline V lookup: CDR1 MGHRA, CDR2 YSYEKL. The CDR3 DNA reads as TGCGCCAGCAGCCAAGCGGGACAGGGGACCAACACTGAAGCTTTCTTT. Translation gives CASSQAGQGTNTEAFF.

The rearrangement links TRBV20-1 to TRBJ2-7, with D possibly TRBD1 on 5 matching bases. The germline V and J ends were trimmed by 5 bases and 3 bases, with 8 bases remaining between them. The CDR3 is 11 residues long. The V gene's germline CDR1 is DFQATT and CDR2 SNEGSKA (reference sequence). Here the CDR3 reads CSASDIYEQYF. CDR3 in DNA: TGCAGTGCTTCGGACATCTACGAGCAGTACTTC.

J is TRBJ1-3 and V is TRBV4-1, with TRBD1 as a possible D gene (6 bases). V gave up 4 bases and J gave up 4 bases, with 17 bases separating them. The length of the CDR3 is 16 residues. Germline V gene lookup returns CDR1 MGHRA and CDR2 YSYEKL. Here the CDR3 reads CASSRMIQGLGNTIYF. In DNA, the CDR3 is TGCGCCAGCAGCCGTATGATTCAGGGGTTGGGAAACACCATATATTTT.

The chain has TRBV7-9 and TRBJ2-7; TRBD2 matches 10 bases. With 1 base clipped from V and 4 bases from J, the junction kept 7 bases outside the gene matches. The CDR3 has 16 residues. The germline V gene encodes CDR1 SEHNR and CDR2 FQNEAQ (reference sequence). CDR3 nucleotides: TGTGCCAGCAGCTTAGGGAGCGGGGGGGCCCGATACGAGCAGTACTTC. This sequence encodes CASSLGSGGARYEQYF.

The chain is built from TRBV27 and TRBJ1-1, with TRBD1 identical over 10 bases. The germline V gene has CDR1 MNHEY and CDR2 SMNVEV (reference sequence). Trimming cost V 5 bases and J 6 bases; bases outside gene matches: 9. The length of the CDR3 is 15 residues. The CDR3 DNA reads as TGTGCCAGCAGTCCCAGGGACAGGGGAAGGGCTGAAGCTTTCTTT. Protein product: CASSPRDRGRAEAFF.

This chain joins TRBV5-1 and TRBJ1-1; D possibly corresponds to TRBD1 (6 bases). CDR3 length: 16 residues. V shed 4 bases and J shed 5 bases, with 21 bases lying between them. Germline assignment: CDR1 SGHRS and CDR2 YFSETQ. The CDR3 DNA is TGCGCCAGCAGCCAGTTCGTTCGGGGGGCGAATACTGAAGCTTTCTTT. Protein product: CASSQFVRGANTEAFF.

This rearrangement joins TRBV2 to TRBJ2-1, with D perhaps TRBD1 (5 bases). CDR1 and CDR2 (germline): SNHLY, FYNNEI. This CDR3 has 14 residues. V gave up 6 bases and J gave up 4 bases, with 13 bases separating them. The CDR3 DNA sequence: TGTGCCAGCAGAGACAGACCAATTTACAATGAGCAGTTCTTC. It encodes CASRDRPIYNEQFF. The whole variable domain, remainder taken from reference TRBV2 and TRBJ2-1, is EPEVTQTPSHQVTQMGQEVILRCVPISNHLYFYWYRQILGQKVEFLVSFYNNEISEKSEIFDDQFSVERPDGSNFTLKIRSTKLEDSAMYFCASRDRPIYNEQFFGPGTRLTVL.